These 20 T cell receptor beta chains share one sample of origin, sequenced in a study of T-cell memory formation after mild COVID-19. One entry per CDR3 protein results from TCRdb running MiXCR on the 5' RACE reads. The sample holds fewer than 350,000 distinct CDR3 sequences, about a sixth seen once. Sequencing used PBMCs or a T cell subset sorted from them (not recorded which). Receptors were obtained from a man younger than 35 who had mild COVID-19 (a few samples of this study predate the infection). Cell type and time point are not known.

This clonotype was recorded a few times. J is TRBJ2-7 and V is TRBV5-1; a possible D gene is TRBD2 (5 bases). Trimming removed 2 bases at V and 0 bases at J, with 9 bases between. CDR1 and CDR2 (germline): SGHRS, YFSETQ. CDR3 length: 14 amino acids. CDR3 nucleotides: TGCGCCAGCAGCTTCGGGGTCGGCTCCTACGAGCAGTACTTC. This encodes CASSFGVGSYEQYF.

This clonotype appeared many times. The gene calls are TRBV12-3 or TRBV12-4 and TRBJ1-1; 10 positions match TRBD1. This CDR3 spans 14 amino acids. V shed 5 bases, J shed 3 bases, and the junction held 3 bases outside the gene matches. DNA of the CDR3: TGTGCCAGCAGTCGGACAGGGGGGGACACTGAAGCTTTCTTT. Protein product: CASSRTGGDTEAFF.

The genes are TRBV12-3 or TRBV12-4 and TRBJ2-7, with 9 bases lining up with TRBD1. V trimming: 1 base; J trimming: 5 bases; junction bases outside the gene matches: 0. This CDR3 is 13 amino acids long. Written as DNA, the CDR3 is TGTGCCAGCAGTTTAGGGACAGGGGACGAGCAGTACGTC. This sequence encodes CASSLGTGDEQYV.

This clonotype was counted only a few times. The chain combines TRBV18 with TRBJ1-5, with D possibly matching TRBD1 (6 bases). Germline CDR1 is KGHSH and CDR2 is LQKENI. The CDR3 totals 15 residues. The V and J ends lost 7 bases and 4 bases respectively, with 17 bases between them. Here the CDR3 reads CASCPGTSPNQPQHF. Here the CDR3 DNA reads TGTGCCAGCTGCCCCGGGACATCCCCGAATCAGCCCCAGCATTTT.

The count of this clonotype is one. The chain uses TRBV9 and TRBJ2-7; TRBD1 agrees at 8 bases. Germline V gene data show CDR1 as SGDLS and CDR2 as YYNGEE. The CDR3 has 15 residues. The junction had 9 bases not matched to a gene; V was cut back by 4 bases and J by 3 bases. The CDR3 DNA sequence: TGTGCCAGCAGCCCACGGGACAGGCTTTTCTACGAGCAGTACTTC. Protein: CASSPRDRLFYEQYF. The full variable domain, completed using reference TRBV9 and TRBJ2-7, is DSGVTQTPKHLITATGQRVTLRCSPRSGDLSVYWYQQSLDQGLQFLIQYYNGEERAKGNILERFSAQQFPDLHSELNLSSLELGDSALYFCASSPRDRLFYEQYFGPGTRLTVT.

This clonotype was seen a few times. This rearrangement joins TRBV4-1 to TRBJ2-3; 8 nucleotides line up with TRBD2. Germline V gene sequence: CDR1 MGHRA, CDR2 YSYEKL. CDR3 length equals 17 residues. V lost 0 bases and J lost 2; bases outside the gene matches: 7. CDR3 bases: TGCGCCAGCAGCCAAGATAGGCAGCGGGGGCTCACAGATACGCAGTATTTT. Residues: CASSQDRQRGLTDTQYF.

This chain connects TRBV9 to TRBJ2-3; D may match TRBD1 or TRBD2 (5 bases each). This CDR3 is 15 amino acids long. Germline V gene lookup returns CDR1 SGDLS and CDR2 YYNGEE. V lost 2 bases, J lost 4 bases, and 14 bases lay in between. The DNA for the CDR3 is TGTGCCAGCAGCGTCGGGACCTCCGAGGCAGATACGCAGTATTTT. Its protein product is CASSVGTSEADTQYF.

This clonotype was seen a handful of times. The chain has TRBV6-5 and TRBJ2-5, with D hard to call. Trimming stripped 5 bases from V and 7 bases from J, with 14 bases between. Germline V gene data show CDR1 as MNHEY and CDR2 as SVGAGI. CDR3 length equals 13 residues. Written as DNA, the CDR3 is TGTGCCAGCAGTCTCCTAAAGTCTGCGACCCAGTACTTC. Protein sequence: CASSLLKSATQYF.

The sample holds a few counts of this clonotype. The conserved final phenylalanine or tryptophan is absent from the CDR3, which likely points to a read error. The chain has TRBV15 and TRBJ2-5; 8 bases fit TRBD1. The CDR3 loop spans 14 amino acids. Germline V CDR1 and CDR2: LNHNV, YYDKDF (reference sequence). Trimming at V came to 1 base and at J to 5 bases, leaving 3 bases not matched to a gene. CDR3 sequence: CATSRGTGRETQYI. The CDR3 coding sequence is TGTGCCACCAGCAGAGGGACAGGGCGCGAGACCCAGTACATC.

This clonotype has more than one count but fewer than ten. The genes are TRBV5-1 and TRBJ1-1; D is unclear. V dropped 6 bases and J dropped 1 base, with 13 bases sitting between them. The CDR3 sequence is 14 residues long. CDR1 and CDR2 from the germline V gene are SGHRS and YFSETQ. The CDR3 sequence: CASKAGSSNTEAFF. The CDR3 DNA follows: TGCGCCAGCAAGGCGGGCAGTTCGAACACTGAAGCTTTCTTT.

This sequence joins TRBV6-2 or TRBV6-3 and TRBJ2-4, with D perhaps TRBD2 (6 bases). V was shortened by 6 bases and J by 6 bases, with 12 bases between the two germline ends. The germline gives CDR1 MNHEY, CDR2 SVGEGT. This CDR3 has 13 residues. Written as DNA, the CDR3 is TGTGCCAGCAGCCCCGTGGGGGGAAACATTCAGTACTTC. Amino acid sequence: CASSPVGGNIQYF.

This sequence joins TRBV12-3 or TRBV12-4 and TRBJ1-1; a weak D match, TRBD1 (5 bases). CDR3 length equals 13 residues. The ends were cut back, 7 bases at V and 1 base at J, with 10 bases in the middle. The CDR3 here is CASTGDGNTEAFF. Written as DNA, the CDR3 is TGTGCCAGCACGGGGGACGGGAACACTGAAGCTTTCTTT.

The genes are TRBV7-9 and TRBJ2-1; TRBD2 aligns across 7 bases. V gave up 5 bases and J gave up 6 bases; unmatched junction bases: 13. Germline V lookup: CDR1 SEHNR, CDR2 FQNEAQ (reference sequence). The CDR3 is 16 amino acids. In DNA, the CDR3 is TGTGCCAGCAGCCCGACTTCGGCCCCGGGGGGCAATGAGCAGTTCTTC. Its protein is CASSPTSAPGGNEQFF.

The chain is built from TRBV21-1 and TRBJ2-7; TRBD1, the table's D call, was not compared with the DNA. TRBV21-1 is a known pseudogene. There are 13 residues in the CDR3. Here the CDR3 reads CASNPGGFVEQYV. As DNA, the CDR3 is TGTGCCAGCAACCCGGGGGGGTTCGTCGAGCAGTACGTC.

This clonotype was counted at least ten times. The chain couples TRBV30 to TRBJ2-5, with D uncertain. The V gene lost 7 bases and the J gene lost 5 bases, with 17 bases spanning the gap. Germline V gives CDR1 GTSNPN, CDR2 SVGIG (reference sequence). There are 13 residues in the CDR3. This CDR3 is CASAFDSLETQYF. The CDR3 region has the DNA TGTGCCTCCGCTTTCGATAGCCTGGAGACCCAGTACTTC.

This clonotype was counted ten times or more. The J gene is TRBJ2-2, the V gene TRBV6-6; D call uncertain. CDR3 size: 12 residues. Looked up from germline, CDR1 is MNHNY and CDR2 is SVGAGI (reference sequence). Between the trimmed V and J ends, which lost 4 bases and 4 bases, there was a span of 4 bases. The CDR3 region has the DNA TGTGCCAGCAGTTGGCGCACCGGGGAGCTGTTTTTT. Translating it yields CASSWRTGELFF.

CDR3 coding DNA: TGTGCCGGGTTTCCTGGGGGGCCCACTCCCTACGAGCAGTACTTC. It specifies CAGFPGGPTPYEQYF. The genes are TRBV30 and TRBJ2-7, with D possibly called TRBD1 or TRBD2 (6 bases each). Germline assignment: CDR1 GTSNPN and CDR2 SVGIG (reference sequence). This CDR3 is 15 amino acids long. The ends were cut back, 8 bases at V and 2 bases at J, with 22 bases in the middle.

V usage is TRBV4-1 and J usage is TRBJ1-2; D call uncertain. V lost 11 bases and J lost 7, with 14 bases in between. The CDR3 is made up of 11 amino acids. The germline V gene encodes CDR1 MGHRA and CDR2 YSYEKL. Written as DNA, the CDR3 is TGCGCCTCCCGAGCCGGGGTTGGCTACACCTTC. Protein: CASRAGVGYTF.

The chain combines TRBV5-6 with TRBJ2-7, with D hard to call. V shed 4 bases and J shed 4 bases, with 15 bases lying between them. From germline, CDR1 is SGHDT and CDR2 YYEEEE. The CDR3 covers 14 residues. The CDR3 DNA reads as TGTGCCAGCAGCCAGCCAGTCCATTCATACGAGCAGTACGTC. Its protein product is CASSQPVHSYEQYV.

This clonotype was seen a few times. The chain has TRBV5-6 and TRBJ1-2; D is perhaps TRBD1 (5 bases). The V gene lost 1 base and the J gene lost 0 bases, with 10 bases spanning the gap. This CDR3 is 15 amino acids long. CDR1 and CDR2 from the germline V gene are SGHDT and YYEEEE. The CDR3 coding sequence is TGTGCCAGCAGCTTGTTAAGGGGCGCTAACTATGGCTACACCTTC. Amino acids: CASSLLRGANYGYTF.